This TCR beta chain was recovered during a study of blood T cell repertoires in COVID-19 (dated by TCRdb to the early 2020s). For the study in its entirety: Samples covering the acute and convalescent phases of COVID-19 were provided by collaborators in the United States, Italy and Spain. Samples were obtained from the ongoing ImmuneRACE study (first 160 participants) and from 1,254 subjects provided by 6 global collaborators. A de-identified subject ID, COVID-19 status, age in years and sex were almost always included in the sample metadata. The repertoires were released in a freely available public database meant as a resource for research on the immune response to SARS-CoV-2. Where HLA class I and class II types were available, the types were taken from metadata supplied by the sample provider, not from assay-based typing. The material from the prospective study consisted of cDNA or gDNA derived from T cells, B-cell-depleted T cells, or PBMCs. The dataset comprised deeply sampled blood TCRbeta repertoires from subjects exposed to, actively infected with, or recovered from COVID-19. Overall study results and their limits: The quantity of clinical and demographic metadata differed by source and by participant and was supplied without curation.

The immunoSEQ Assay, a bias-controlled multiplex PCR, was used to amplify TCRbeta CDR3 regions from genomic DNA. From the authors' description of their analysis: Within the assay, amplification of reference gene primers was used to estimate how many nucleated cells each sample contained. Sequence reads were collapsed and filtered to measure the absolute abundance of every unique TCRbeta CDR3 rearrangement. For each sample, productive Simpson clonality was calculated as the square root of Simpson's diversity index over productive rearrangements. TCRdb provides this immuneACCESS table in a form limited to in-frame rearrangements. Some clones are lacking; in checked studies, under half of them reflect an unresolved V gene, and why the rest are absent is not known. The D gene and trimming were derived from the DNA, and the V and J assignments and clone size from that table. The sample has about 380,000 clones on record, 85% of them singletons. Of the sample, around 3.4% falls within the top ten clones.

This clone was detected only a few times. Its antigen is still unknown. Per-base qualities were not stored, and no clone one base away is much larger. Each collaborating institution followed its own protocols to collect whole blood in K2EDTA tubes. For TCRbeta analysis, collaborator samples were shipped as frozen whole blood, as isolated PBMCs, or as DNA extracted from either sample type. The origin of this receptor is a woman under 30 with acute or convalescent COVID-19. The sample consisted of peripheral blood.

The CDR3 reads as follows: CASSESRLPYEQYF. The DNA reads as follows: TGCGCCAGCAGTGAGTCGAGGCTACCCTACGAGCAGTACTTC. The V and J genes are TRBV10-1 and TRBJ2-7; the D gene lacks a confident call. The CDR3 contains 14 residues, cysteine and phenylalanine counted. The DNA shown is the 42-base CDR3, in frame from base 1. V is shortened by 0 bases, J by 2 bases, and the region joining them spans 8 bases. From a lookup of the germline V gene (reference sequence), CDR1 and CDR2 are WNHNN and SYGVQD.